Listed below are T cell receptor beta chains from one sample, sequenced in a study of blood T cell repertoires in COVID-19. Sequencing was performed with immunoSEQ multiplex PCR; in TCRdb, only in-frame clones are kept and a portion is missing. The top ten clones hold 1.7% of a sample with about 97,000 clones, 75% to 95% of them seen once. The sample was peripheral blood. All receptors derive from a man aged 55 to 70 with acute or convalescent COVID-19. Both conserved end residues are part of each CDR3. The order of the fields is D gene, J gene, clone size, V gene, CDR3 protein, CDR3 DNA. A D gene is named only where the DNA matches it firmly. Clone size is given for some rows only: seen once, a few or many times, or a class if the clone is expanded.

TRBD1 TRBJ1-3 NA TRBV19 CASSLQGTGNTIYF TGTGCCAGTAGTCTACAGGGGACTGGAAACACCATATATTTT
NA TRBJ1-1 NA TRBV27 CASSFYRENTEAFF TGTGCCAGCAGTTTTTACAGGGAGAACACTGAAGCTTTCTTT
TRBD2 TRBJ2-5 NA TRBV6-6 CASSSPGLALQETQYF TGTGCCAGCAGTTCCCCGGGACTAGCTTTACAAGAGACCCAGTACTTC
NA TRBJ1-6 NA TRBV6-5 CAEGEGFSYNSPLHF TGTGCCGAAGGGGAGGGCTTTTCCTATAATTCACCCCTCCACTTT
NA TRBJ2-7 NA TRBV18 CASSDRGEQYF TGTGCCAGCTCAGACAGAGGCGAGCAGTACTTC
TRBD1 TRBJ2-1 NA TRBV7-6 CASSPSWGQRNNEQFF TGTGCCAGCAGCCCCAGCTGGGGACAGAGGAACAATGAGCAGTTCTTC
NA TRBJ1-2 NA TRBV30 CAWSMGGGLDYGYTF TGTGCCTGGAGTATGGGAGGGGGGTTGGACTATGGCTACACCTTC
NA TRBJ1-1 NA TRBV7-9 CASRYAGSTEAFF TGTGCCAGCAGGTACGCAGGGTCCACTGAAGCTTTCTTT
TRBD1 TRBJ1-2 medium-sized TRBV6-5 CASSQDRGGYTF TGTGCCAGCAGTCAGGACAGGGGCGGCTACACCTTC
TRBD1 TRBJ1-2 NA TRBV5-1 CASTDGTGTFYGYTF TGCGCCAGCACCGACGGGACAGGGACTTTCTATGGCTACACCTTC
NA TRBJ1-2 NA TRBV20-1 CSAQTADGYTF TGCAGTGCGCAGACAGCCGATGGCTACACCTTC
NA TRBJ1-5 NA TRBV2 CASTRRQASDQPQHF TGTGCCAGCACCAGGCGTCAGGCTTCTGATCAGCCCCAGCATTTT
TRBD1 TRBJ1-1 NA TRBV5-6 CASSSSPSRQGAITEAFF TGTGCCAGCAGCTCGTCCCCTTCTCGACAGGGGGCCATCACTGAAGCTTTCTTT
NA TRBJ1-2 NA TRBV27 CASSQTAGYGYTF TGTGCCAGCAGCCAGACCGCAGGGTATGGCTACACCTTC
TRBD1 TRBJ1-6 NA TRBV3-1/TRBV3-2 CASSPTGGSSPLHF TGTGCCAGCAGCCCGACAGGGGGGAGTTCACCCCTCCACTTT
NA TRBJ1-1 NA TRBV5-4 CASSLGQPLNTEAFF TGTGCCAGCAGCTTGGGACAGCCCTTAAACACTGAAGCTTTCTTT
NA TRBJ1-2 NA TRBV6-6 CASSPLPGEGGYGYTF TGTGCCAGCAGTCCTCTCCCCGGGGAGGGAGGCTATGGCTACACCTTC
TRBD2 TRBJ2-1 NA TRBV7-2 CASSLGGWASGSYEQFF TGTGCCAGCAGCTTAGGCGGGTGGGCTAGCGGGAGCTATGAGCAGTTCTTC
NA TRBJ2-1 NA TRBV5-1 CASSPNPGVFNNEQFF TGCGCCAGCAGCCCCAACCCGGGGGTTTTCAACAATGAGCAGTTCTTC
TRBD2 TRBJ2-3 many TRBV18 CASSTVAGGTDTQYF TGTGCCAGCTCAACTGTAGCGGGGGGCACAGATACGCAGTATTTT
TRBD1 TRBJ1-2 NA TRBV7-9 CASSRGTGKDGYTF TGTGCCAGCAGCCGAGGGACAGGAAAGGATGGCTACACCTTC
NA TRBJ1-5 NA TRBV7-8 CASSFGRVSNQPQHF TGTGCCAGCAGCTTCGGTCGGGTGAGCAATCAGCCCCAGCATTTT
NA TRBJ1-6 NA TRBV2 CASSQNSPLHF TGTGCCAGCAGTCAAAATTCACCCCTCCACTTT